This T cell receptor (beta chain) was identified in a study of graft-versus-host responses after intestinal transplantation. The study, taken as a whole, reports: The marrow of recipients harbored GvH clones, and ileum or blood showed some of them first.

Of note for this clone: The antigen remains undetermined. Other DNA variants within this sample encode the same CDR3.

Generated by immunoSEQ multiplex PCR, the TCRdb table keeps only in-frame clones and is missing some. Among over 85,000 clones listed, 90% to 95% were seen once. The CDR3 loop spans 13 amino acids. V was pared by 0 bases and J by 2 bases, with 4 bases between. Germline CDR1 and CDR2: SGHTA and FQGNSA. The receptor was isolated from a human donor who was the organ donor for an intestinal transplant. The V and J genes are TRBV7-2 and TRBJ1-1; D not certain. The starting material was unstimulated CD4+ T cells sorted from spleen or lymph node cells, obtained before transplant. Here the CDR3 DNA reads TGTGCCAGCAGCTTAGCCAGAAACACTGAAGCTTTCTTT. Translating gives CASSLARNTEAFF. The full variable domain, completed using reference TRBV7-2 and TRBJ1-1, is GAGVSQSPSNKVTEKGKDVELRCDPISGHTALYWYRQSLGQGLEFLIYFQGNSAPDKSGLPSDRFSAERTGGSVSTLTIQRTQQEDSAVYLCASSLARNTEAFFGQGTRLTVV.